This T cell receptor (beta chain) was observed in a study of breast tumors, draining lymph nodes, adjacent tissues. Study-wide results and limits: Luminal-like breast cancer showed significantly greater tumor-nontumor repertoire similarity than basal-like breast cancer did.

Germline assignment: CDR1 SEHNR and CDR2 FQNEAQ (reference sequence). The V end was cut by 5 bases, the J end by 2 bases, with 17 bases between. The CDR3 loop spans 16 amino acids. In this sample, this clonotype turned up many times. Its antigen is not known. Breast cancer patients provided tissue from their axillary draining lymph nodes. One entry per CDR3 protein, called by TCRdb with MiXCR from the multiplex PCR reads. The sample includes 290,000 or so distinct CDR3 sequences, over 30% of them seen just once. V is TRBV7-9 and J is TRBJ2-3; no clear D gene. This TCR was recovered from a female donor with breast cancer. Some clones in this sample may be carry-over from other donors' samples. The sequenced sample consisted of axillary lymph node tissue. CDR3 nucleotides: TGTGCCAGCAGCCCCCGTGGAGCGCTGAACACAGATACGCAGTATTTT. It specifies CASSPRGALNTDTQYF.